The 4 T cell receptor beta chains presented below share a single source sample, sequenced in a study of radiotherapy plus CTLA-4 blockade in lung cancer. Measured with immunoSEQ multiplex PCR; TCRdb has only the in-frame clones, and not every one. In the table there are more than 50,000 clones, 60% to 80% of which are singletons. The source was peripheral blood, collected from a patient treated with radiotherapy plus ipilimumab. Source of these receptors: a human donor with non-small cell lung cancer who had a complete response to radiotherapy plus ipilimumab.

The CDR3 sequence: CASSREQGAAGELFF. The CDR3 nucleotides read TGTGCCAGCTCACGGGAACAGGGGGCAGCCGGGGAGCTGTTTTTT. The rearrangement uses TRBV18 and TRBJ2-2; 9 bases are shared with TRBD1. This CDR3 has 15 amino acids. V was clipped by 4 bases and J by 6 bases; unmatched bases: 6. Per germline, CDR1 KGHSH and CDR2 LQKENI.

This clone was seen a handful of times. The chain employs TRBV7-2 and TRBJ2-3, with 11 positions matching TRBD2. The CDR3 is made up of 17 amino acids. V dropped 4 bases and J dropped 8; count of bases not matched to a gene: 14. The germline gives CDR1 SGHTA, CDR2 FQGNSA. The CDR3 region is CASSSSITGLAAGTQYF. The CDR3 nucleotides read TGTGCCAGCAGCTCGTCAATAACGGGACTAGCGGCAGGTACGCAGTATTTT.

Only a few counts were recorded for this clone. The chain joins TRBV29-1 to TRBJ2-2; 8 bases map to TRBD1. This CDR3 comprises 13 residues. Looked up from germline, CDR1 is SQVTM and CDR2 is ANQGSEA. The ends lost 7 bases at V and 0 bases at J; junction bases unmatched: 1. The CDR3, as DNA: TGCAGCGCGGGACAGGCGAACACCGGGGAGCTGTTTTTT. It is translated as CSAGQANTGELFF.

This clone has just one count. This sequence joins TRBV5-1 and TRBJ1-4; D gene unclear. Trimming took off 4 bases at V and 8 bases at J, with 15 bases between the two ends. CDR3 length equals 14 residues. CDR1 is SGHRS, CDR2 YFSETQ, per germline. This chain's CDR3 is CASSPTDTREKLFF. The CDR3 bases are TGCGCCAGCAGCCCCACCGACACTCGAGAAAAACTGTTTTTT.